This T cell receptor (beta chain) was obtained from a study of blood T cells in healthy people across ages (dated by TCRdb to between 2014 and 2017). The study in broad terms: In model experiments, roughly one uniquely barcoded TCR beta cDNA molecule per two T cells was captured by template switching. To track age-related changes in TCR beta repertoire diversity, the study relied on deep sequencing normalized with unique cDNA molecular identifiers. Four age groups were formed from the donors: young (average approximately 15 years), middle-aged (around 41), aged (approximately 60) and long-lived (82). For two donors (one aged 18 to 30 and one aged 80 or older), the study analyzed two additional independent replicas of 1 million unique cDNA reads from the same blood draw. Paper-wide results and their limitations: A strong correlation was found between observed TCR beta diversity and the percentage of naive T cells measured by flow cytometry. Total diversity estimates from one million sequenced T cells were considered lower bounds and underestimates. The CMV infection status of donors was not known, potentially confounding age-related changes in expanded clonotypes. As age increased, observed TCR beta diversity per million T cells dropped in a roughly linear way, and a significant reduction was already evident by age approximately 40. Since profiling was done on bulk unsorted PBMCs, naive and antigen-experienced compartments could not be conclusively compared. Compared with the aged group, more naive CD4+ T cells, fewer expanded clones and increased TCR diversity were shown by the long-lived group, suggesting age selection.

The donors were 40 or so Caucasian individuals from Russia, aged roughly 6 to 100 years, who were systemically healthy. Each donor gave about 9.7 milliliters of peripheral blood, drawn into EDTA-treated Vacutainer tubes. Ficoll-Paque density-gradient centrifugation was used to isolate PBMCs, with at least 6 million per sample. Trizol reagent was used to extract total RNA from PBMCs, with at least 5 micrograms per sample. For every donor, an aliquot of PBMCs went through flow cytometry to measure the percentages of naive CD45RAhigh/CD27high T cells. The CDR3 runs 15 amino acids, cysteine and phenylalanine included. The kept DNA is CDR3 alone, 45 bases in frame from the first base. V and J lose 7 bases and 1 base, and a span of 16 bases separates them. CDR1 is given as MNHNS and CDR2 as SASEGT, both from the germline V gene. Receptor amplification or capture employed 5' RACE. Sequencing used an Illumina HiSeq 2500. The second PCR ran for roughly 6 to 11 cycles and used a J-beta primer mix along with a sample-barcoded 5' primer. A unique molecular identifier was introduced onto each TCR beta cDNA molecule by a template-switch 5' adaptor carrying 12 random nucleotides. Each sample yielded at least 2.5 million CDR3-containing paired-end reads. First-strand cDNA synthesis was performed from all RNA using the Mint cDNA synthesis kit, with priming by a TRBC-specific oligonucleotide. Following uracil-DNA glycosylase treatment, all cDNA underwent a first 18-cycle PCR with the universal primers M1SS and BC2_uni_R. The paper's data handling went like this. Normalization of each sample was performed by random selection of 1 million high-quality reads, each carrying a distinct molecular identifier. Instead of being binned into consensus sequences, reads with shared molecular identifiers were discarded. CDR3 identification, clonotype clustering and error correction used MiTCR with a Q25 quality threshold and the strictest error-elimination algorithm. A nonparametric unseen species model using Euler transformation provided a lower-bound estimate of total TCR beta diversity. The public reads were quality trimmed at Q25 with fastp and then assembled into clones with MiXCR by TCRdb, keeping productive beta chains. Every CDR3 protein is listed once, alongside the most common genes and DNA of its rows. For this entry, the V and J calls and clone size follow TCRdb and not the study's own pipeline. The sample table records around 1,000,000 distinct CDR3 sequences; 25% of these occur just once. The ten largest clones add up to about 0.8% of the sample.

As concerns this clonotype: What this receptor recognizes is not known. Qualities for individual bases were not recorded, and no much larger clone is one base off.

These data are also associated with another study on T cells of mothers and their children. From the second report: Nine systemically healthy Caucasian individuals served as donors, namely three mothers together with their six children. cDNA synthesis consumed the entire amount of extracted RNA, loaded at approximately 1.6 ug RNA in each 15 ul reaction. Sample barcodes and 2-4 random nucleotides were added via the M1S primer in the second PCR. Over 9.5 million TCR beta CDR3 reads were obtained for each mother, and 2.7 million or so reads were obtained for each child. In both related and unrelated pairs, thymic selection shapes the output of TCR recombination in a similar way, with inherited differences having only a minor effect. Related mother-child pairs always showed normalized repertoire overlap that was slightly higher than in unrelated mother-child pairs, though the difference was never significant. With a sensitivity of about 100 clones per million clonotypes, no persistent microchimeric T cell clones were detected. To look for features that set related mother-child pairs apart from unrelated individuals, the researchers ran deep NGS to compare the TCR beta repertoires of mothers and children. Mothers averaged roughly 40 +/- 4 years of age and children averaged about 10 +/- 4 years. After adapters were ligated using NEBNext reagents, the libraries underwent 100+100 nt paired-end sequencing on an Illumina HiSeq 2000. To prevent cross-contamination, the mother and child libraries were prepared one month apart and sequenced in separate runs. Each donor had between about 450,000 and 2,100,000 distinct TCR beta clonotypes identified. Naive TCR beta clonotypes were estimated from low-frequency clonotypes matched to each donor's FACS-determined naive share, without sorting.

Material for sequencing was blood. Here the chain combines TRBV6-1 and TRBJ2-5; the D segment may tentatively be TRBD1 or TRBD2, each giving 6 matched bases. The receptor was isolated from a girl aged 2 to 9 in good health. The DNA sequence is given as TGTGCCAGCAAAGCGACAGGAGGGTTCCAAGAGACCCAGTACTTC. Its translation reads: CASKATGGFQETQYF.